The 21 T cell receptor beta chains in this list originate from one sample, sequenced in a study of shared clonotypes between healthy human individuals. Libraries were prepared by immunoSEQ multiplex PCR; TCRdb keeps only in-frame clonotypes and omits some of them. The sample gives approximately 100,000 clones, approximately 61% of which show up once; around 41% is in the top ten. The sample comprised memory CD8+ T cells sorted from blood. Documented subset: CD45RO+ cells pooled with CCR7-negative TemRA cells. The receptors here all came from a man under 40 in good health.

This clone was seen a handful of times. This chain connects TRBV4-3 to TRBJ2-2; 8 nucleotides line up with TRBD2. J gave up 5 bases and V 0 bases, and 2 bases lay outside the gene matches. This CDR3 is built from 15 residues. The V gene's germline CDR1 is LGHNA and CDR2 YSLEER. CDR3 bases: TGCGCCAGCAGCCAAGAACCTAGCGGGACCGGGGAGCTGTTTTTT. Translated, it gives CASSQEPSGTGELFF.

To note about this clone: Other DNA sequences in this sample translate to the same CDR3. The chain links TRBV29-1 to TRBJ1-1; no firm D call. Germline-derived CDR1 and CDR2 are SQVTM and ANQGSEA. The CDR3 has 12 amino acids. V lost 4 bases and J 1 base, leaving 7 bases between the germline ends. This CDR3 is CSVAPGNTEAFF. CDR3 sequence (DNA): TGCAGCGTTGCCCCCGGGAACACTGAAGCTTTCTTT.

The chain joins TRBV5-1 to TRBJ2-1; 11 bases match TRBD1. CDR3 size: 15 residues. CDR1 is SGHRS and CDR2 is YFSETQ in the germline V gene. V shed 4 bases and J 8 bases; nucleotides not matched to a gene: 8. The CDR3 loop is CASSLGQGAGDEQFF. DNA for the CDR3: TGCGCCAGCAGCCTAGGACAGGGGGCTGGGGATGAGCAGTTCTTC.

By frequency in the sample, this clone is medium-sized (0.01 to 0.1%). Distinct nucleotide sequences in the sample also encode this CDR3. The V call is TRBV10-2, the J call TRBJ2-7; D is unresolved. Germline CDR1 is WSHSY and CDR2 is SAAADI. Trimming left V 3 bases short and J 0 bases short, with 6 bases between. CDR3 size: 13 residues. DNA of the CDR3: TGCGCCAGCAGTGACCAGAGCTCCTACGAGCAGTACTTC. Its protein product is CASSDQSSYEQYF.

The chain has TRBV7-9 and TRBJ2-3; the D gene is possibly TRBD2 (6 bases). V was cut by 5 bases and J by 4 bases, with 22 bases left in between. Germline V CDR1 and CDR2: SEHNR, FQNEAQ (reference sequence). This CDR3 has 17 amino acids. CDR3 coding DNA: TGTGCCAGCAGCGCACCGGATGGACTATTTCAACCAGATACGCAGTATTTT. Translating gives CASSAPDGLFQPDTQYF.

The count of this clone is one. The chain uses TRBV6-1 and TRBJ2-5; the D call may be TRBD1 or TRBD2 (5 bases each). Germline CDR1 MNHNS, CDR2 SASEGT. CDR3 length: 13 amino acids. Trimming stripped 8 bases from V and 4 bases from J, with 14 bases between. CDR3 protein: CASSSDGGETQYF. The CDR3 nucleotides read TGTGCCAGCTCAAGCGATGGGGGAGAGACCCAGTACTTC.

This clone was found once. The chain employs TRBV7-9 and TRBJ2-5; 8 bases are a match to TRBD2. The ends lost 5 bases at V and 5 bases at J; junction bases unmatched: 13. Looked up from germline, CDR1 is SEHNR and CDR2 is FQNEAQ (reference sequence). The CDR3 length is 16 residues. DNA of the CDR3: TGTGCCAGCAGCCCCCTCACGCGGGGGGAAGGGGAGACCCAGTACTTC. Translation gives CASSPLTRGEGETQYF. Full variable domain (outside the CDR3, taken from reference TRBV7-9 and TRBJ2-5): DTGVSQNPRHKITKRGQNVTFRCDPISEHNRLYWYRQTLGQGPEFLTYFQNEAQLEKSRLLSDRFSAERPKGSFSTLEIQRTEQGDSAMYLCASSPLTRGEGETQYFGPGTRLLVL.

This chain joins TRBV7-9 and TRBJ1-1; D might be TRBD1 (5 bases). There are 12 residues in the CDR3. V was trimmed by 4 bases and J by 8 bases, leaving 11 bases between them. Germline assignment: CDR1 SEHNR and CDR2 FQNEAQ (reference sequence). CDR3 nucleotide sequence: TGTGCCAGCAGCTCGGGGACCTTCGAAGCTTTCTTT. Amino acids: CASSSGTFEAFF.

This chain joins TRBV6-4 and TRBJ2-1, with unresolved D. Germline CDR1 reads MRHNA; CDR2 reads SNTAGT. V dropped 2 bases and J dropped 3 bases, with 11 bases sitting between them. The CDR3 runs 15 residues. Written as DNA, the CDR3 is TGTGCCAGCAGTGACGAAGGGTCTGGCTACAATGAGCAGTTCTTC. Encoded protein: CASSDEGSGYNEQFF.

The chain uses TRBV28 and TRBJ1-4, with unresolved D. V was trimmed by 5 bases and J by 0 bases, leaving 13 bases between them. The germline gives CDR1 MDHEN, CDR2 SYDVKM. This CDR3 is built from 16 residues. The chain's CDR3 is CASSLRGFATNEKLFF. The CDR3 bases are TGTGCCAGCAGTCTACGAGGATTTGCAACTAATGAAAAACTGTTTTTT.

The V gene is TRBV30, the J gene TRBJ2-3; TRBD1 might be the D (5 bases). Germline V lookup: CDR1 GTSNPN, CDR2 SVGIG (reference sequence). This CDR3 comprises 12 residues. Trimming removed 3 bases at V and 7 bases at J, with 11 bases between. The CDR3 here is CAWRKRQYTQYF. Written as DNA, the CDR3 is TGTGCCTGGAGGAAAAGACAGTATACGCAGTATTTT.

In nucleotides, the CDR3 is TGTGCCAGCAGCCCCGGGACTACTAGAATAGATACGCAGTATTTT. Amino acid sequence: CASSPGTTRIDTQYF. This chain joins TRBV9 and TRBJ2-3; TRBD2 matches 7 bases. The CDR3 covers 15 residues. Germline CDR1 is SGDLS and CDR2 is YYNGEE. J gave up 5 bases and V 4 bases, and 10 bases lay outside the gene matches. The variable domain in full, completed from reference TRBV9 and TRBJ2-3, reads DSGVTQTPKHLITATGQRVTLRCSPRSGDLSVYWYQQSLDQGLQFLIQYYNGEERAKGNILERFSAQQFPDLHSELNLSSLELGDSALYFCASSPGTTRIDTQYFGPGTRLTVL.

This clone was seen a handful of times. DNA of the CDR3: TGTGCCAGTAGTATAACCCCGTCCCCGTCCGATGAGCAGTTCTTC. Residues: CASSITPSPSDEQFF. The chain uses TRBV19 and TRBJ2-1; D uncertain. Germline V gene data show CDR1 as LNHDA and CDR2 as SQIVND (reference sequence). V was shortened by 2 bases and J by 8 bases, with 16 bases between the two germline ends. The CDR3 runs 15 residues.

This clone was seen only once. This chain joins TRBV13 and TRBJ2-5, with 11 positions matching TRBD1. CDR1 PRHDT and CDR2 FYEKMQ come from the germline V gene (reference sequence). The CDR3 has 16 residues. The trim removed 5 bases at V and 1 base at J, leaving 6 bases unmatched. CDR3 amino acids: CASSPLGTGGQETQYF. CDR3 sequence (DNA): TGTGCCAGCAGCCCTTTGGGGACAGGGGGCCAAGAGACCCAGTACTTC.

The chain combines TRBV11-3 with TRBJ2-2; 8 nucleotides agree with TRBD2. The length of the CDR3 is 16 residues. The V segment lost 4 bases and the J segment 6 bases; nucleotides outside the gene matches: 10. Germline CDR1 SGHNT, CDR2 YENEEA. The DNA for the CDR3 is TGTGCCAGCAGCTCCGTCCGGGGAGCGGGAGCCGGGGAGCTGTTTTTT. Amino acids: CASSSVRGAGAGELFF. The variable domain in full, completed from reference TRBV11-3 and TRBJ2-2, reads EAGVVQSPRYKIIEKKQPVAFWCNPISGHNTLYWYLQNLGQGPELLIRYENEEAVDDSQLPKDRFSAERLKGVDSTLKIQPAELGDSAVYLCASSSVRGAGAGELFFGEGSRLTVL.

This clone showed up just a few times. This chain joins TRBV28 and TRBJ1-5; D call uncertain. CDR3 length: 14 residues. The V end lost 7 bases, the J end lost 1 base, and 11 bases lay between the germline ends. The V gene's germline CDR1 is MDHEN and CDR2 SYDVKM. The CDR3 reads CASKAGESNQPQHF. For the CDR3, the DNA is TGTGCCAGCAAAGCCGGGGAAAGCAATCAGCCCCAGCATTTT.

This clone was counted ten times or more. This chain uses TRBV7-3 with TRBJ2-7, with D possibly matching TRBD1 (6 bases). The CDR3 is 13 residues long. Germline CDR1 and CDR2: SGHTA and FQGTGA. CDR3 sequence: CVPPRGNRYEQYF. The DNA for the CDR3 is TGTGTCCCACCCAGGGGAAATAGGTACGAGCAGTACTTC.

This rearrangement joins TRBV7-9 to TRBJ2-7; no firm D call. CDR3 length: 14 residues. Deletions cut 1 base from V and 3 bases from J, with 10 bases between. The germline V gene has CDR1 SEHNR and CDR2 FQNEAQ (reference sequence). DNA for the CDR3: TGTGCCAGCAGCTTAGAAGGCAGCCTCTACGAGCAGTACTTC. This sequence encodes CASSLEGSLYEQYF.

V usage is TRBV4-3 and J usage is TRBJ2-1; the D is unclear. Trimming shortened V by 2 bases and J by 7 bases, and 15 bases separated the two germline ends. The germline CDR1 and CDR2 sequences are LGHNA and YSLEER. CDR3 length: 15 amino acids. This CDR3 reads CASSQTWARANEQFF. CDR3 DNA: TGCGCCAGCAGCCAAACATGGGCCCGGGCGAATGAGCAGTTCTTC.

V gene TRBV7-2 combines with J gene TRBJ2-7; the match to TRBD2 covers 13 bases. Germline lookup yields CDR1 SGHTA and CDR2 FQGNSA. This CDR3 is 14 amino acids long. The ends lost 5 bases at V and 6 bases at J; junction bases unmatched: 4. In DNA, the CDR3 is TGTGCCAGCAGCGGACTAGCGGGAGTGGGCGAGCAGTACTTC. This encodes CASSGLAGVGEQYF.

V is TRBV14 and J is TRBJ2-2; D could derive from TRBD1 or TRBD2 (6 bases each). The CDR3 has 15 amino acids. The germline V gene has CDR1 SGHDN and CDR2 FVKESK. The V gene lost 4 bases and the J gene lost 6 bases, with 15 bases spanning the gap. CDR3 DNA: TGTGCCAGCAGCCGGCGGGACGGGGGCCCCGGGGAGCTGTTTTTT. It is translated as CASSRRDGGPGELFF. Full variable domain (rest looked up from reference TRBV14 and TRBJ2-2): EAGVTQFPSHSVIEKGQTVTLRCDPISGHDNLYWYRRVMGKEIKFLLHFVKESKQDESGMPNNRFLAERTGGTYSTLKVQPAELEDSGVYFCASSRRDGGPGELFFGEGSRLTVL.